The 30 T cell receptor beta chains below were found in one sample sequenced in a study of response to subunit inactivated influenza vaccine. A single record per CDR3 protein comes from TCRdb applying MiXCR to the RT-PCR reads. This sample carries some 190,000 distinct CDR3 sequences, around 15% of them seen once, and the ten largest clones take 20% to 30%. The sample here was CD8+ T cells sorted from PBMCs, taken 5 days after vaccination. These receptor sequences come from a man aged 50-60 years who received an inactivated influenza vaccine.

This chain links TRBV4-3 with TRBJ2-6; TRBD1 matches at 9 bases. The CDR3 spans 18 residues. J was trimmed by 1 base and V by 3 bases; bases with no gene match: 7. The V gene's germline CDR1 is LGHNA and CDR2 YSLEER. The CDR3 loop is CASSHSHRGRSGANVLTF. The DNA of the CDR3 is TGCGCCAGCAGCCATTCCCACAGGGGGCGATCTGGGGCCAACGTCCTGACTTTC.

The sample holds a few counts of this clonotype. The V and J genes are TRBV5-6 and TRBJ1-1, with TRBD1 as a possible D gene (5 bases). This CDR3 has 16 amino acids. The ends were cut back, 3 bases at V and 3 bases at J, with 18 bases in the middle. From germline, CDR1 is SGHDT and CDR2 YYEEEE. The CDR3 region has the DNA TGTGCCAGCAGCTCATTGCCAGGGACCGGGGACACTGAAGCTTTCTTT. This gives the protein CASSSLPGTGDTEAFF. Full variable domain (rest looked up from reference TRBV5-6 and TRBJ1-1): DAGVTQSPTHLIKTRGQQVTLRCSPKSGHDTVSWYQQALGQGPQFIFQYYEEEERQRGNFPDRFSGHQFPNYSSELNVNALLLGDSALYLCASSSLPGTGDTEAFFGQGTRLTVV.

The sample holds a few counts of this clonotype. The J gene is TRBJ1-4, the V gene TRBV4-3; perhaps TRBD1 as D (5 bases). V lost 0 bases, J lost 0 bases, and 11 bases lay in between. Germline-derived CDR1 and CDR2 are LGHNA and YSLEER. The CDR3 is 17 residues long. The CDR3 sequence is CASSQDIGGPTNEKLFF. The CDR3 DNA sequence: TGCGCCAGCAGCCAAGATATCGGGGGACCAACTAATGAAAAACTGTTTTTT.

This clonotype has more than one count but fewer than ten. The rearrangement joins TRBV19 to TRBJ2-3; the match to TRBD2 covers 12 bases. Germline trimming cut 3 bases from V and 5 bases from J; bases unmatched to any gene: 3. The V gene's germline CDR1 is LNHDA and CDR2 SQIVND (reference sequence). This CDR3 has 15 amino acids. The CDR3 DNA reads as TGTGCCAGTAGTATGGGGGGACTAGCGGGAGATACGCAGTATTTT. Translating it yields CASSMGGLAGDTQYF.

There are many counts of this clonotype. This sequence joins TRBV12-3 or TRBV12-4 and TRBJ2-1; 12 bases align to TRBD1. The CDR3 runs 15 residues. With V trimmed by 5 bases and J by 6 bases, 5 bases remained unmatched. The CDR3, as DNA: TGTGCCAGCAGTCCCGGGACAGGGGGCTTCAATGAGCAGTTCTTC. It is translated as CASSPGTGGFNEQFF.

This clonotype was seen many times. The chain links TRBV9 to TRBJ1-5; D remains unclear. V lost 4 bases and J 4 bases, leaving 15 bases between the germline ends. Germline V gene lookup returns CDR1 SGDLS and CDR2 YYNGEE. CDR3 length equals 15 residues. The CDR3 protein is CASSPLGGKNQPQHF. The CDR3 bases are TGTGCCAGCAGCCCGCTTGGAGGGAAGAATCAGCCCCAGCATTTT.

The rearrangement uses TRBV6-5 and TRBJ1-4; 9 bases align to TRBD1. V shed 1 base and J 4 bases; nucleotides not matched to a gene: 1. CDR1 is MNHEY, CDR2 SVGAGI, per germline. This CDR3 region has 15 residues. The chain's CDR3 is CASSYWTGDNEKLFF. CDR3 DNA sequence: TGTGCCAGCAGTTACTGGACAGGGGATAATGAAAAACTGTTTTTT.

This clonotype appeared a few times. The genes are TRBV2 and TRBJ2-7; D is uncertain. In germline, CDR1 is SNHLY, CDR2 FYNNEI. Trimming shortened V by 8 bases and J by 0 bases, and 11 bases separated the two germline ends. The CDR3 totals 13 residues. The CDR3 DNA reads as TGTGCCAGCCAGGACGGACCCTCCTACGAGCAGTACTTC. Its protein product is CASQDGPSYEQYF.

The V gene is TRBV4-2, the J gene TRBJ2-1, with 10 nucleotides matching TRBD2. Germline V CDR1 and CDR2: LGHNA, YNFKEQ. V lost 0 bases, J lost 3 bases, and 2 bases stayed unmatched. This CDR3 is built from 16 residues. The CDR3: CASSQDASGSYNEQFF. The CDR3 DNA reads TGTGCCAGCAGCCAAGATGCTAGCGGGAGCTACAATGAGCAGTTCTTC.

This clonotype counts as medium-sized (0.01 to 0.1%). The chain is built from TRBV28 and TRBJ1-5, with D tentatively TRBD1 (6 bases). V was cut by 3 bases and J by 7 bases, with 13 bases left in between. This CDR3 has 14 amino acids. Germline values: CDR1 MDHEN, CDR2 SYDVKM. The CDR3 DNA reads as TGTGCCAGCAGTTTGCACCAGGGGTCGCAGCCCCAGCATTTT. Translated, it gives CASSLHQGSQPQHF.

In this sample, this clonotype turned up a few times. The chain employs TRBV15 and TRBJ2-3; 8 bases align to TRBD1. The CDR3 spans 16 residues. With 8 bases clipped from V and 2 bases from J, the junction kept 12 bases outside the gene matches. Germline-derived CDR1 and CDR2 are LNHNV and YYDKDF (reference sequence). CDR3 bases: TGTGCCACCCAAAAGCTAGGGACAGGCCACACAGATACGCAGTATTTT. Translated, it gives CATQKLGTGHTDTQYF.

Only a few counts were recorded for this clonotype. This sequence joins TRBV19 and TRBJ2-1; 8 nucleotides match TRBD2. The CDR3 is made up of 16 amino acids. After removal of 0 bases from V and 10 bases from J, the junction contained 11 bases not matched to a gene. CDR1 and CDR2 (germline): LNHDA, SQIVND (reference sequence). CDR3 nucleotide sequence: TGTGCCAGTAGTATAGATCTTAGTAGCGGGGCCTTCGAGCAGTTCTTC. It codes for CASSIDLSSGAFEQFF.

A few counts support this clonotype. V is TRBV12-3 or TRBV12-4 and J is TRBJ2-3; 12 nucleotides line up with TRBD2. With 8 bases clipped from V and 7 bases from J, the junction kept 7 bases outside the gene matches. The CDR3 runs 14 residues. The CDR3 here is CASQLAGGLNTQYF. The CDR3 DNA reads as TGTGCCAGCCAACTAGCGGGAGGCCTTAATACGCAGTATTTT.

This clonotype was counted a few times. V gene TRBV4-3 combines with J gene TRBJ2-3, with 14 nucleotides matching TRBD2. The CDR3 has 18 amino acids. Germline-derived CDR1 and CDR2 are LGHNA and YSLEER. The V gene end was trimmed by 1 base and the J gene end by 1 base; junction bases not matched to a gene: 4. The CDR3 DNA sequence: TGCGCCAGCAGCCAAGCGGGACTAGCGGGGGATGGCACAGATACGCAGTATTTT. This sequence encodes CASSQAGLAGDGTDTQYF.

This clonotype has more than one count but fewer than ten. This CDR3 reads CASSYSGGAVYEQYF. The CDR3 coding sequence is TGTGCCAGCAGCTATAGCGGGGGGGCCGTGTACGAGCAGTACTTC. The V gene is TRBV11-2, the J gene TRBJ2-7; 11 bases are a match to TRBD2. V trimming: 4 bases; J trimming: 4 bases; junction bases outside the gene matches: 6. Per germline, CDR1 SGHAT and CDR2 FQNNGV. The CDR3 has 15 residues.

The rearrangement uses TRBV29-1 and TRBJ2-3; weak D call: TRBD1 (5 bases). The CDR3 has 13 amino acids. Germline CDR1 reads SQVTM; CDR2 reads ANQGSEA. The V gene lost 6 bases and the J gene lost 0 bases, with 10 bases spanning the gap. The CDR3 DNA reads as TGCAGCGTGGGCAGGGTTAGCACAGATACGCAGTATTTT. It yields the protein CSVGRVSTDTQYF.

The rearrangement joins TRBV20-1 to TRBJ2-7, with 10 bases fitting TRBD1. V shed 3 bases, J shed 0 bases, and the junction held 2 bases outside the gene matches. This CDR3 has 14 residues. Germline V gives CDR1 DFQATT, CDR2 SNEGSKA (reference sequence). The CDR3 here is CSASGTGDSYEQYF. Here the CDR3 DNA reads TGCAGTGCTAGTGGGACAGGGGACTCCTACGAGCAGTACTTC.

The chain combines TRBV9 with TRBJ2-2, with a possible D match to TRBD2 (5 bases). The CDR3 length is 15 residues. Trimming took off 1 base at V and 4 bases at J, with 11 bases between the two ends. The germline V gene has CDR1 SGDLS and CDR2 YYNGEE. The CDR3 loop is CASSVSRGATGELFF. In DNA form, the CDR3 reads TGTGCCAGCAGCGTAAGCCGGGGTGCCACCGGGGAGCTGTTTTTT.

The chain has TRBV28 and TRBJ2-3; D gene ambiguous. This CDR3 comprises 13 residues. The V gene's germline CDR1 is MDHEN and CDR2 SYDVKM. The V gene lost 3 bases and the J gene lost 6 bases, with 10 bases spanning the gap. In nucleotides, the CDR3 is TGTGCCAGCAGTTTTACGGCCATTGATACGCAGTATTTT. Translated: CASSFTAIDTQYF.

The chain employs TRBV6-4 and TRBJ1-1; D ambiguous. The CDR3 loop spans 14 amino acids. Germline lookup yields CDR1 MRHNA and CDR2 SNTAGT. V lost 6 bases and J lost 1, with 12 bases in between. The CDR3 sequence: CASRPGSENTEAFF. In DNA, the CDR3 is TGTGCCAGCAGACCGGGTTCAGAGAACACTGAAGCTTTCTTT.

The rearrangement links TRBV9 to TRBJ2-5, with 15 bases lining up with TRBD2. The CDR3 sequence is 15 residues long. V shed 3 bases, J shed 4 bases, and the junction held 1 base outside the gene matches. Germline lookup yields CDR1 SGDLS and CDR2 YYNGEE. CDR3: CASSEGLAGGETQYF. The CDR3 DNA reads TGTGCCAGCAGCGAGGGACTAGCGGGAGGAGAGACCCAGTACTTC. Variable domain in full (rest from reference TRBV9 and TRBJ2-5): DSGVTQTPKHLITATGQRVTLRCSPRSGDLSVYWYQQSLDQGLQFLIQYYNGEERAKGNILERFSAQQFPDLHSELNLSSLELGDSALYFCASSEGLAGGETQYFGPGTRLLVL.

This clonotype was counted between two and nine times. The chain has TRBV6-1 and TRBJ2-3; D is unresolved. The germline V gene encodes CDR1 MNHNS and CDR2 SASEGT. This CDR3 has 15 amino acids. V was trimmed by 6 bases and J by 4 bases, leaving 17 bases between them. The CDR3 bases are TGTGCCAGCAGCCCCCCCCCAGGCCTCCCAGATACGCAGTATTTT. It translates to CASSPPPGLPDTQYF.

This clonotype has ten or more counts. This chain joins TRBV20-1 and TRBJ2-7, with D possibly called TRBD1 or TRBD2 (6 bases each). Germline CDR1 is DFQATT and CDR2 is SNEGSKA (reference sequence). The CDR3 is 13 amino acids. With 1 base removed from V and 5 bases from J, the gap between germline ends came to 12 bases. The CDR3 coding sequence is TGCAGTGCTAGAGGCCGGGGGCGGCACGAGCAGTACTTC. Its translation is CSARGRGRHEQYF.

The chain links TRBV14 to TRBJ2-7; 7 bases fit TRBD1. V shed 4 bases, J shed 1 base, and the junction held 7 bases outside the gene matches. Germline loops: CDR1 SGHDN, CDR2 FVKESK. This CDR3 is 15 amino acids long. CDR3 sequence: CASSPGRGISYEQYF. DNA of the CDR3: TGTGCCAGCAGCCCTGGCAGGGGGATTTCCTACGAGCAGTACTTC.

This clonotype has just a few counts. The chain couples TRBV6-1 to TRBJ2-7; either TRBD1 or TRBD2 may fit D (5 bases each). Germline V gene data show CDR1 as MNHNS and CDR2 as SASEGT. Trimming took off 5 bases at V and 9 bases at J, with 17 bases between the two ends. The CDR3 runs 13 residues. CDR3 sequence: CASSPLGASGQYF. In nucleotides, the CDR3 is TGTGCCAGCAGTCCCCTCGGGGCCTCGGGGCAGTACTTC.

The table lists this clonotype with a few counts. V gene TRBV20-1 combines with J gene TRBJ2-7; TRBD1 matches 7 bases. CDR3 size: 15 residues. The germline CDR1 and CDR2 sequences are DFQATT and SNEGSKA (reference sequence). CDR3 residues: CCVRPGTESSYEQYF. CDR3 bases: TGCTGTGTCCGACCCGGGACAGAAAGCTCCTACGAGCAGTACTTC.

V usage is TRBV10-1 and J usage is TRBJ1-2; no reliable D call. V was clipped by 8 bases and J by 4 bases, with 26 bases between them. This CDR3 comprises 17 residues. Germline lookup yields CDR1 WNHNN and CDR2 SYGVQD (reference sequence). CDR3 nucleotides: TGCGCCAGCCACTATTCTCCTCTGACCCGAAGCCCCTATGGCTACACCTTC. Its translation is CASHYSPLTRSPYGYTF.

Notes on this clonotype: Mismatch with germline at one junction end may stem from a read error. The J gene is TRBJ2-3, the V gene TRBV2; TRBD2 agrees at 13 bases. The CDR3 has 19 residues. The V gene's germline CDR1 is SNHLY and CDR2 FYNNEI. CDR3 sequence: CVSSTVPGLAGLDTDTQYF. As DNA, the CDR3 is TGTGTCAGCAGTACGGTCCCGGGACTAGCGGGACTTGACACAGATACGCAGTATTTT.

This clonotype was detected ten times or more. V and J are TRBV5-1 and TRBJ1-5; D unclear. CDR1 and CDR2 (germline): SGHRS, YFSETQ. This CDR3 contains 15 residues. V was pared by 4 bases and J by 3 bases, with 14 bases between. CDR3 in amino acids: CASSPLRGFNQPQHF. The CDR3 DNA sequence: TGCGCCAGCAGCCCCCTCCGGGGATTCAATCAGCCCCAGCATTTT.

This clonotype was seen more than once but under ten times. The chain employs TRBV12-3 or TRBV12-4 and TRBJ2-1; tentatively, D is TRBD1 (5 bases). This CDR3 region has 14 residues. Trimming removed 7 bases from V and 0 bases from J, with 10 bases in between. DNA for the CDR3: TGTGCCAGCACCCAGGGTAGCTCCTACAATGAGCAGTTCTTC. Translated, it gives CASTQGSSYNEQFF.